Each of the 16 T cell receptor beta chains below was sequenced from the same sample in a study of cytomegalovirus exposure and HLA in healthy donors (dated by TCRdb to 2016 to 2017). The library was built by means of the immunoSEQ multiplex PCR assay. A mixture of 60 forward primers for TCR Vbeta segments and 13 reverse primers for TCR Jbeta segments was used in the multiplex PCR. Sourced from immuneACCESS, this table was stored by TCRdb with only in-frame sequences that have V and J called. A share of the clones is absent; for the studies checked, an unresolved V gene accounts for under half, and the remainder has no known explanation. For this sample there are 150,000 or so clones; roughly 70% appear just once. The top ten hold around 4.5% of the sample. The specimen sequenced was PBMCs. These receptors were obtained from a man aged 18 to 29 in good health and CMV-seropositive.

This sequence joins TRBV19 and TRBJ1-2; unclear D gene. CDR1 and CDR2 from the germline V gene are LNHDA and SQIVND (reference sequence). The length of the CDR3 is 16 residues. Between the trimmed V and J ends, which lost 0 bases and 8 bases, there was a span of 19 bases. The CDR3 sequence: CASSIDVRGVLAGYTF. In DNA, the CDR3 is TGTGCCAGTAGTATAGATGTTCGCGGGGTCCTGGCCGGCTACACCTTC.

This chain connects TRBV18 to TRBJ1-5; D remains ambiguous. Trimming shortened V by 2 bases and J by 9 bases, and 14 bases separated the two germline ends. This CDR3 region has 14 residues. Germline V CDR1 and CDR2: KGHSH, LQKENI. CDR3 region: CASSPGLNNPPQHF. The CDR3 DNA is TGTGCCAGCTCACCAGGGCTCAACAACCCGCCCCAGCATTTT.

The chain employs TRBV6-6 and TRBJ2-5, with 10 bases lining up with TRBD2. The CDR3 has 15 amino acids. Unmatched junction bases numbered 9, after V lost 6 bases and J lost 5 bases. Per germline, CDR1 MNHNY and CDR2 SVGAGI (reference sequence). The CDR3 region has the DNA TGTGCCAGCAGGGGGGAAGCGGGAGGGCGGGAGACCCAGTACTTC. Protein: CASRGEAGGRETQYF.

The V gene is TRBV11-3, the J gene TRBJ2-2; TRBD1 agrees at 7 bases. V dropped 4 bases and J dropped 5; count of bases not matched to a gene: 4. The V gene's germline CDR1 is SGHNT and CDR2 YENEEA. CDR3 length equals 14 residues. The CDR3 reads CASSSIRGTGELFF. DNA for the CDR3: TGTGCCAGCAGCTCTATCAGGGGGACCGGGGAGCTGTTTTTT. The full variable domain, with the rest looked up from reference TRBV11-3 and TRBJ2-2, is EAGVVQSPRYKIIEKKQPVAFWCNPISGHNTLYWYLQNLGQGPELLIRYENEEAVDDSQLPKDRFSAERLKGVDSTLKIQPAELGDSAVYLCASSSIRGTGELFFGEGSRLTVL.

V and J are TRBV28 and TRBJ1-3; TRBD1 is a possible D gene (5 bases). The germline V gene has CDR1 MDHEN and CDR2 SYDVKM. Trimming pared 4 bases from V and 4 bases from J, leaving 17 bases between. There are 16 residues in the CDR3. CDR3 in amino acids: CASSSPPKKGGNTIYF. CDR3 coding DNA: TGTGCCAGCAGTTCCCCACCGAAAAAGGGGGGAAACACCATATATTTT.

A single count supports this clone. This CDR3 is also generated by other DNA sequences in the sample. V and J are TRBV7-2 and TRBJ2-7; D is perhaps TRBD2 (5 bases). V shed 3 bases and J shed 0 bases, with 9 bases lying between them. The CDR3 is made up of 14 amino acids. Germline V gene lookup returns CDR1 SGHTA and CDR2 FQGNSA. The CDR3 here is CASSFSGSSYEQYF. CDR3 DNA: TGTGCCAGCAGCTTCTCGGGAAGCTCCTACGAGCAGTACTTC.

The chain employs TRBV6-5 and TRBJ1-1; D is unclear. The CDR3 is 14 amino acids. V lost 0 bases and J lost 2, with 7 bases in between. CDR1 and CDR2 (germline): MNHEY, SVGAGI. CDR3 sequence reads: CASSYSTRNTEAFF. CDR3 coding DNA: TGTGCCAGCAGTTACTCCACAAGAAACACTGAAGCTTTCTTT.

This clone showed up just a few times. This chain connects TRBV5-4 to TRBJ2-5; TRBD2 matches at 11 bases. Trimming at V came to 4 bases and at J to 6 bases, leaving 8 bases not matched to a gene. Germline CDR1 reads SGHNT; CDR2 reads YYREEE (reference sequence). This CDR3 is 15 amino acids long. As DNA, the CDR3 is TGTGCCAGCAGCGCCACGACTAGCGGGGCACAGACCCAGTACTTC. Residues: CASSATTSGAQTQYF.

The chain employs TRBV25-1 and TRBJ2-1; 8 nucleotides align to TRBD1. Trimming cost V 6 bases and J 3 bases; bases outside gene matches: 4. The germline V gene encodes CDR1 MGHDK and CDR2 SYGVNS. This CDR3 contains 14 residues. DNA of the CDR3: TGTGCCAGCAGGGGACAGGCATTCTACAATGAGCAGTTCTTC. It yields the protein CASRGQAFYNEQFF.

This chain links TRBV2 with TRBJ2-7, with 9 bases fitting TRBD1. CDR1 and CDR2 (germline): SNHLY, FYNNEI. Trimming at V came to 6 bases and at J to 3 bases, leaving 6 bases not matched to a gene. The CDR3 spans 14 residues. The CDR3 loop is CASSIQGAGYEQYF. CDR3 nucleotides: TGTGCCAGCAGCATACAGGGGGCAGGCTACGAGCAGTACTTC.

This sequence joins TRBV29-1 and TRBJ1-1, with 10 bases aligning to TRBD1. The germline V gene encodes CDR1 SQVTM and CDR2 ANQGSEA. The CDR3 runs to 14 residues. V dropped 5 bases and J dropped 7; count of bases not matched to a gene: 10. The CDR3 bases are TGCAGCGTTTACAGACAGGGGGCGATGGTTGAAGCTTTCTTT. Translated: CSVYRQGAMVEAFF.

This chain connects TRBV18 to TRBJ1-5, with D unclear. The CDR3 contains 15 residues. CDR1 is KGHSH and CDR2 is LQKENI in the germline V gene. Trimming took 0 bases from V and 7 from J, leaving 13 bases between them. Written as DNA, the CDR3 is TGTGCCAGCTCACCACCGTCGGGGATTGAACAGCCCCAGCATTTT. Protein: CASSPPSGIEQPQHF.

The chain joins TRBV7-6 to TRBJ2-2; D perhaps matches TRBD1 (6 bases). V lost 5 bases and J lost 6, with 22 bases in between. CDR1 is SGHVS and CDR2 is FNYEAQ in the germline V gene. CDR3 length: 17 residues. In DNA, the CDR3 is TGTGCCAGCAGCGCACGCTCACAGGGAATGCGGGCCGGGGAGCTGTTTTTT. Translating it yields CASSARSQGMRAGELFF.

The V call is TRBV10-2, the J call TRBJ2-5; 8 bases are a match to TRBD1. Germline V gives CDR1 WSHSY, CDR2 SAAADI. The J segment lost 4 bases and the V segment lost 3 bases, leaving 7 bases of the junction unmatched. This CDR3 has 15 amino acids. CDR3 nucleotides: TGCGCCAGCAGTGAAAGTTTCCAGGGGGCAGAGACCCAGTACTTC. It codes for CASSESFQGAETQYF.

This chain joins TRBV9 and TRBJ2-7, with TRBD2 matching 7 bases. CDR1 and CDR2 from the germline V gene are SGDLS and YYNGEE. The V and J ends lost 0 bases and 6 bases, in that order; junction bases with no gene match: 6. The CDR3 loop spans 14 amino acids. The CDR3 DNA follows: TGTGCCAGCAGCGTAGAGATAGCGGGCACCGAGCAGTACTTC. This sequence encodes CASSVEIAGTEQYF. The whole variable domain, remainder taken from reference TRBV9 and TRBJ2-7, is DSGVTQTPKHLITATGQRVTLRCSPRSGDLSVYWYQQSLDQGLQFLIQYYNGEERAKGNILERFSAQQFPDLHSELNLSSLELGDSALYFCASSVEIAGTEQYFGPGTRLTVT.

This clone turned up a few times. The J gene is TRBJ1-1, the V gene TRBV28, with D possibly matching TRBD1 (6 bases). Germline V CDR1 and CDR2: MDHEN, SYDVKM. Trimming took off 8 bases at V and 11 bases at J, with 24 bases between the two ends. The CDR3 loop spans 14 amino acids. As DNA, the CDR3 is TGTGCCAGCCAAACCCCTGGGCGTCGGACAGACGCTTTCTTT. The encoded protein is CASQTPGRRTDAFF.